This T cell receptor beta chain was documented in a study of blood T cell repertoires in COVID-19 (dated by TCRdb to 2018 to 2020). With respect to the entire study: Collaborator samples came from the United States, Italy and Spain and covered acute and convalescent phases of COVID-19. The prospective study material was composed of cDNA or gDNA derived from T cells, B-cell-depleted T cells, or PBMCs. The dataset comprised deeply sampled blood TCRbeta repertoires from subjects exposed to, actively infected with, or recovered from COVID-19. The repertoires were released in a freely available public database intended as a resource for research on the immune response to SARS-CoV-2. Samples came from the ongoing ImmuneRACE study (first 160 participants) plus 1,254 subjects from 6 global collaborators. Sample metadata almost always included a de-identified subject ID, COVID-19 status, age in years and sex. Where available, HLA class I and class II types were taken from metadata supplied by the sample provider and were not determined by assay-based typing. What the study reported, not specific to this receptor: How much clinical and demographic metadata was included differed by source and by participant, and the metadata was provided uncurated.

As to this clone: The antigen it recognizes is unknown. Per-nucleotide qualities are absent, and no much larger clonotype sits a single base away.

The immunoSEQ Assay, a bias-controlled multiplex PCR, was used to amplify TCRbeta CDR3 regions from genomic DNA. On the study's bioinformatics: Nucleated cell counts per sample were estimated from amplification of reference gene primers within the assay. To quantify the absolute abundance of each unique TCRbeta CDR3 rearrangement, sequence reads were collapsed and filtered. For each sample, productive Simpson clonality was calculated by taking the square root of Simpson's diversity index across productive rearrangements. TCRdb retrieved this table from immuneACCESS and kept in-frame rearrangements only. Not all clones are present; in checked studies, unresolved V genes account for under half, and no reason is known for the remainder. D and trimming come from the DNA, and the V and J calls and clone size come from that table. This sample gives around 67,000 clones in total; about 81% of them show up just once. The leading ten clones occupy 9.2% of the sample.

The CDR3 runs 13 residues from the cysteine to the phenylalanine. Solely the CDR3 DNA is kept, with 39 bases framed from the first base. The V and J ends are trimmed by 2 bases and 4 bases, leaving 9 bases between them. Collaborating institutions collected whole blood in K2EDTA tubes following their own protocols. For TCRbeta analysis, collaborators shipped samples as frozen whole blood, isolated PBMCs, or DNA extracted from either of those sample types. Here the chain combines TRBV12-3 or TRBV12-4 and TRBJ2-7; TRBD1 is a possible D gene, resting on 6 matching bases. Sequencing used peripheral blood. The clonotype comes from a human donor in a cohort sampled during active COVID-19. The CDR3 here reads CASSLIRGYEQYF. The DNA sequence follows: TGTGCCAGCAGTTTAATCAGGGGTTACGAGCAGTACTTC.